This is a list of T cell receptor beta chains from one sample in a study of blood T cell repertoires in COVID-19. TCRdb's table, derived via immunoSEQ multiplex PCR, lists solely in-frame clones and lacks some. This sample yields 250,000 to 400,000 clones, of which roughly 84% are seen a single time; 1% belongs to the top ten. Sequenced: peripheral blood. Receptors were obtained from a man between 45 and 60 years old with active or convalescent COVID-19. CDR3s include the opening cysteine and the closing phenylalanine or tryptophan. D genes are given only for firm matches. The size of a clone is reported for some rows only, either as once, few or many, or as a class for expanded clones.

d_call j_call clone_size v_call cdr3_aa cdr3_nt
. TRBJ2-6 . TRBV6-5 CASSSTGSGANVLTF TGTGCCAGCAGCTCGACAGGCTCTGGGGCCAACGTCCTGACTTTC
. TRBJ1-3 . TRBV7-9 CASSLSGNTIYF TGTGCCAGCAGCCTTTCCGGAAACACCATATATTTT
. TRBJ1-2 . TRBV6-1 CASSAPAGRTVVYGYTF TGTGCCAGCAGTGCTCCGGCCGGTCGGACAGTTGTCTATGGCTACACCTTC
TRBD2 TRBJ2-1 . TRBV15 CATSRAPTSGSRNEQFF TGTGCCACCAGCAGGGCGCCGACTAGCGGGAGCAGGAATGAGCAGTTCTTC
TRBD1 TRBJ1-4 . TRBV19 CASTPGTGGSEKLFF TGTGCCAGTACTCCCGGGACAGGAGGATCTGAAAAACTGTTTTTT
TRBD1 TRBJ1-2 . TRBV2 CASSDRERGGYTF TGTGCCAGCAGCGACAGGGAGAGGGGTGGCTACACCTTC
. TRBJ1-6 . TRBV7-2 CASSLVGRSSYNSPLHF TGTGCCAGCAGCTTAGTCGGTCGGAGCTCCTATAATTCACCCCTCCACTTT
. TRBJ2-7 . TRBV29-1 CSVRTTGSYEQYF TGCAGCGTACGTACCACGGGGTCCTACGAGCAGTACTTC
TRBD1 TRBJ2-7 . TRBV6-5 CASSSTGAYEQYF TGTGCCAGCAGTTCGACAGGGGCCTACGAGCAGTACTTC
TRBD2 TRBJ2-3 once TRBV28 CASLSIGEGTTDTQYF TGTGCCAGTCTATCCATAGGGGAGGGGACCACAGATACGCAGTATTTT
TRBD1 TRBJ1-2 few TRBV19 CASSMATGGEGYTF TGTGCCAGTAGTATGGCGACAGGGGGCGAAGGCTACACCTTC
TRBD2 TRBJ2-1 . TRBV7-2 CASRFTSGGASYNEQFF TGTGCCAGCAGATTTACTAGCGGGGGGGCCTCCTACAATGAGCAGTTCTTC
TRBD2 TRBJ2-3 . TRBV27 CASSGKGGGHADTQYF TGTGCCAGCAGTGGGAAAGGCGGGGGGCATGCAGATACGCAGTATTTT
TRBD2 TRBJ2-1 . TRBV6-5 CASSSLAGSSYNEQFF TGTGCCAGCAGTTCCTTAGCGGGAAGCTCCTACAATGAGCAGTTCTTC
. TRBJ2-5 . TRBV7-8 CASSLRSYRAQETQYF TGTGCCAGCAGCTTACGAAGCTACAGGGCCCAAGAGACCCAGTACTTC
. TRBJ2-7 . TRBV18 CASSRSGTSYEQYF TGTGCCAGCTCACGGAGCGGAACATCCTACGAGCAGTACTTC
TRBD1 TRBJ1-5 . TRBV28 CASSSDRENQPQHF TGTGCCAGCAGTTCCGACAGGGAGAATCAGCCCCAGCATTTT
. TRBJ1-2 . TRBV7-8 CASSLFLRGSAYGYTF TGTGCCAGCAGCTTATTTCTACGGGGGTCCGCCTATGGCTACACCTTC
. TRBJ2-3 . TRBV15 CATSGLSSVADTQYF TGTGCCACCAGCGGACTGAGTAGCGTGGCAGATACGCAGTATTTT
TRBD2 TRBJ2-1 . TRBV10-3 CAISELAGGYNEQFF TGTGCCATCAGCGAACTAGCGGGGGGGTACAATGAGCAGTTCTTC
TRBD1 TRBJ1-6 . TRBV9 CASSVKSGQLNSPLHF TGTGCCAGCAGCGTAAAATCGGGACAGCTTAATTCACCCCTCCACTTT
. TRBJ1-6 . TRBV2 CATKPSDSNNSPLHF TGTGCCACCAAACCCTCGGACTCAAATAATTCACCCCTCCACTTT
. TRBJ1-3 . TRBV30 CAWDSPGNTIYF TGTGCCTGGGACAGTCCTGGAAACACCATATATTTT
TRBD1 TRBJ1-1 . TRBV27 CASSPMTGGNTEAFF TGTGCCAGCAGTCCGATGACAGGGGGGAACACTGAAGCTTTCTTT
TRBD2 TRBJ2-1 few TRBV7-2 CASRTSGSYNEQFF TGTGCCAGCAGGACTAGCGGCTCCTACAATGAGCAGTTCTTC
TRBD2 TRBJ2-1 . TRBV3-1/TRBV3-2 CASSQDLVAGPYNEQFF TGTGCCAGCAGCCAAGATCTGGTAGCGGGTCCCTACAATGAGCAGTTCTTC
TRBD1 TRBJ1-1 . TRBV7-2 CASSTTGGADTEAFF TGTGCCAGCAGCACGACAGGGGGCGCGGACACTGAAGCTTTCTTT
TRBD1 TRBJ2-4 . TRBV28 CASSLLGTGANIQYF TGTGCCAGCAGTTTACTAGGCACAGGGGCTAACATTCAGTACTTC
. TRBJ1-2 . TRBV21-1 CAIAGCSIGYTF TGTGCCATAGCGGGGTGCAGTATTGGCTACACCTTC
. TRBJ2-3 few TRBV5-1 CASSPALRTAPDTQYF TGCGCCAGCAGCCCGGCCCTTAGGACAGCTCCAGATACGCAGTATTTT
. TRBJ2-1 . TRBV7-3 CASSLPTKSNEQFF TGTGCCAGCAGCTTACCGACTAAGTCCAATGAGCAGTTCTTC
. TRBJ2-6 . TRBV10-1 CASSGTVGGANVLTF TGCGCCAGCAGTGGGACAGTTGGCGGGGCCAACGTCCTGACTTTC
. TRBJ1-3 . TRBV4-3 CASSRGGSGNTIYF TGCGCCAGCAGCCGAGGGGGCTCTGGAAACACCATATATTTT
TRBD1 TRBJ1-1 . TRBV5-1 CASSPPGQGALNTEAFF TGCGCCAGCAGCCCACCGGGACAGGGGGCATTGAACACTGAAGCTTTCTTT
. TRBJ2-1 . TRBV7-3 CASSSTVNEQFF TGTGCCAGCAGCTCGACAGTCAATGAGCAGTTCTTC
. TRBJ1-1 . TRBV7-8 CASSPRGGGTEAFF TGTGCCAGCAGCCCACGCGGGGGCGGCACTGAAGCTTTCTTT
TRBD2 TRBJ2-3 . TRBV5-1 CASSLGLAGGTDTQYF TGCGCCAGCAGCTTGGGACTAGCGGGAGGCACAGATACGCAGTATTTT
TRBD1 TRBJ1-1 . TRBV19 CASSPRTGTNTEAFF TGTGCCAGTAGTCCGAGGACAGGGACGAACACTGAAGCTTTCTTT
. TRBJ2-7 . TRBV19 CASSAQSYEQYF TGTGCCAGTAGCGCCCAGTCCTACGAGCAGTACTTC
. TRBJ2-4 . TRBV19 CASSITLDSLGIQYF TGTGCCAGTAGTATTACACTCGACTCACTGGGCATTCAGTACTTC
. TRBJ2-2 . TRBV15 CATSRKRGGWTGSTGELFF TGTGCCACCAGCAGAAAAAGGGGGGGATGGACAGGGTCAACCGGGGAGCTGTTTTTT
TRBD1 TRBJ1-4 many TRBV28 CASSLSGFGTVLLFF TGTGCCAGCAGTTTATCCGGCTTCGGGACAGTTCTTTTGTTTTTT
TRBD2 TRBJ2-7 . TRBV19 CASSIPGLGGSNGEQYF TGTGCCAGTAGTATTCCGGGACTAGGTGGATCGAACGGCGAGCAGTACTTC
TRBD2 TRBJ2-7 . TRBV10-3 CAISESGGSKSYEQYF TGTGCCATCAGTGAGTCGGGGGGGTCAAAGTCCTACGAGCAGTACTTC
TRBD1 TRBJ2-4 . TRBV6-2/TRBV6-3 CASSYLLDRPLEAKNIQYF TGTGCCAGCAGTTACCTGTTGGACAGGCCACTTGAAGCCAAAAACATTCAGTACTTC
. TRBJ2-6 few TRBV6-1 CASSVALRRSGANVLTF TGTGCCAGCAGTGTAGCCCTACGGAGGTCTGGGGCCAACGTCCTGACTTTC
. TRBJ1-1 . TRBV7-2 CASSLLTGTATEAFF TGTGCCAGCAGCTTATTAACAGGGACGGCCACTGAAGCTTTCTTT
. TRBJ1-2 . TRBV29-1 CSVEARGSSYTF TGCAGCGTTGAAGCCAGGGGCAGTAGCTACACCTTC
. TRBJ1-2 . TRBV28 CASSLGGARNGYTF TGTGCCAGCAGTTTAGGAGGGGCGCGCAATGGCTACACCTTC
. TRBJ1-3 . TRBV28 CASWSEGTGNTIYF TGTGCCAGCTGGAGTGAGGGAACCGGAAACACCATATATTTT